This TCR beta chain was captured by sequencing in a study of T cell responses to AZD1222 COVID-19 vaccine. This CDR3 has 12 residues. Germline loops: CDR1 KGHSH, CDR2 LQKENI. Measured with immunoSEQ multiplex PCR; TCRdb has only the in-frame clones, and not every one. The sample includes 120,000 or so clones, about 88% of them seen just once. Notes on the study in general: Seropositivity was recorded at baseline in only a handful of AZD1222 recipients. Spike-specific TCR repertoires showed rising breadth and depth after two AZD1222 doses.

Worth noting for this clone: Antigen: not known. The germline gene is not matched at one end of the junction; a read error may be the cause.

The chain recombines TRBV18 with TRBJ2-7; D is uncertain. The sequencing here drew on peripheral blood, taken on day 0 of AZD1222 vaccination. The TCR was taken from an adult in good health. The CDR3 here is CASSPGLGLPTF. DNA of the CDR3: TGTGCCAGCTCACCCGGTTTGGGTCTTCCCACCTTC.